A single T cell receptor (beta chain) is shown here with its context. Its antigen is unidentified. This sample is part of a study of T cell responses to AZD1222 COVID-19 vaccine. Study-level points and caveats: Clonal diversity was possibly underestimated, and white British individuals and females predominated among donors. Spike-specific TCR depth and breadth grew after two AZD1222 doses.

Pooling was applied to second doses at about 4 or about 12 weeks. Assay used: immunoSEQ multiplex PCR; TCRdb lists only in-frame clones, some missing. The sample consists of around 200,000 clones, 94% of them appearing once. Trimming took off 1 base at V and 6 bases at J, with 10 bases between the two ends. This CDR3 is 13 amino acids long. Germline V gene data show CDR1 as SGHNT and CDR2 as YYREEE (reference sequence). This TCR was recovered from an adult who received the AZD1222 COVID-19 vaccine. This material consisted of peripheral blood, taken 28 days after the second AZD1222 dose. The V call is TRBV5-4, the J call TRBJ1-2; D not resolved. As DNA, the CDR3 is TGTGCCAGCAGCTTGCGGGGAAACGATGGCTACACCTTC. Its translation: CASSLRGNDGYTF.